The 13 T cell receptor beta chains in this list originate from one sample, sequenced in a study of radiotherapy plus CTLA-4 blockade in lung cancer. The assay was immunoSEQ multiplex PCR, and TCRdb's table has in-frame clones only and misses some. The data hold some 70,000 clones, with roughly 85% observed a single time. Sequencing was performed on peripheral blood, taken from a patient treated with radiotherapy plus ipilimumab. These receptors were obtained from a human donor with non-small cell lung cancer who had a complete response to radiotherapy plus ipilimumab.

The CDR3, as DNA: TGTGCCAGTAGCGCCGGGACTGACTATAGCACAGATACGCAGTATTTT. This encodes CASSAGTDYSTDTQYF. V gene TRBV19 combines with J gene TRBJ2-3; D is perhaps TRBD2 (6 bases). Germline CDR1 reads LNHDA; CDR2 reads SQIVND (reference sequence). Trimming removed 6 bases at V and 0 bases at J, with 16 bases between. This CDR3 is built from 16 residues.

V usage is TRBV7-2 and J usage is TRBJ2-5, with TRBD1 as a possible D gene (6 bases). The CDR3 loop spans 15 amino acids. Germline V CDR1 and CDR2: SGHTA, FQGNSA. The V and J ends lost 4 bases and 4 bases respectively, with 16 bases between them. The CDR3 loop reads CASSSQTGISETQYF. The CDR3 DNA sequence: TGTGCCAGCAGCTCTCAAACAGGGATTTCAGAGACCCAGTACTTC.

The V gene is TRBV19, the J gene TRBJ1-1; 8 bases agree with TRBD1. V lost 9 bases to trimming and J lost 5 bases; unmatched junction nucleotides: 8. The CDR3 has 13 residues. CDR1 is LNHDA and CDR2 is SQIVND in the germline V gene (reference sequence). CDR3: CASLGQGGTEAFF. In DNA form, the CDR3 reads TGTGCCAGCCTTGGACAGGGTGGAACTGAAGCTTTCTTT.

This chain joins TRBV19 and TRBJ2-5; D not resolved. Looked up from germline, CDR1 is LNHDA and CDR2 is SQIVND (reference sequence). V lost 3 bases to trimming and J lost 2 bases, with 16 bases between them. This CDR3 comprises 16 residues. CDR3 bases: TGTGCCAGTAGTATGATTACATTTGGCAGGCAAGAGACCCAGTACTTC. Protein: CASSMITFGRQETQYF.

The chain employs TRBV27 and TRBJ2-7; TRBD2 matches at 10 bases. V shed 5 bases, J shed 4 bases, and the junction held 11 bases outside the gene matches. CDR1 is MNHEY, CDR2 SMNVEV, per germline (reference sequence). The CDR3 extends over 16 amino acids. In DNA, the CDR3 is TGTGCCAGCAGTCCCCGGGGTAGCGGGAGGCCGTACGAGCAGTACGTC. Protein product: CASSPRGSGRPYEQYV.

This clone occurred once. The chain uses TRBV7-8 and TRBJ1-1; no definite D call. Germline values: CDR1 SGHVS, CDR2 FQNEAQ. V was shortened by 1 base and J by 7 bases, with 7 bases between the two germline ends. CDR3 length equals 12 residues. The CDR3 DNA follows: TGTGCCAGCAGCTTAGATCCTTTTGAAGCTTTCTTT. This encodes CASSLDPFEAFF.

The chain is built from TRBV30 and TRBJ1-4, with D possibly matching TRBD1 (5 bases). The CDR3 has 12 residues. Germline V lookup: CDR1 GTSNPN, CDR2 SVGIG (reference sequence). The germline V and J ends were trimmed by 7 bases and 7 bases, with 13 bases remaining between them. CDR3 sequence (DNA): TGTGCCTTCGGGACCTGGGGTGAAAAACTGTTTTTT. Translation gives CAFGTWGEKLFF.

The chain combines TRBV29-1 with TRBJ2-4; D tentatively fits TRBD1 or TRBD2 (5 bases each). This CDR3 is 15 amino acids long. Germline CDR1 is SQVTM and CDR2 is ANQGSEA. V was cut by 1 base and J by 2 bases, with 12 bases left in between. CDR3: CSVEVITGPKNIQYF. The CDR3 DNA is TGCAGCGTTGAAGTCATCACGGGGCCCAAAAACATTCAGTACTTC.

This rearrangement joins TRBV6-1 to TRBJ1-5, with D perhaps matching TRBD1 (5 bases). From germline, CDR1 is MNHNS and CDR2 SASEGT. V shed 5 bases and J shed 0 bases, with 5 bases lying between them. This CDR3 contains 13 residues. The CDR3 sequence: CASSQGSNQPQHF. The CDR3 DNA is TGTGCCAGCAGTCAGGGTAGCAATCAGCCCCAGCATTTT.

This clone appeared once. This chain uses TRBV7-2 with TRBJ1-5; tentative D call: TRBD1 (6 bases). The CDR3 is 13 amino acids. Trimming took off 5 bases at V and 10 bases at J, with 15 bases between the two ends. CDR1 is SGHTA, CDR2 FQGNSA, per germline. CDR3 nucleotides: TGTGCCAGCAGCCTATCCGACAGGAATCCCCAGCATTTT. Translating it yields CASSLSDRNPQHF.

The gene calls are TRBV5-1 and TRBJ2-1, with D perhaps given as TRBD1 or TRBD2 (5 bases each). The CDR3 sequence is 14 residues long. Germline-derived CDR1 and CDR2 are SGHRS and YFSETQ. V was clipped by 6 bases and J by 6 bases, with 16 bases between them. As DNA, the CDR3 is TGCGCCAGCATGCCTCCGGGACGGAGCAATGAGCAGTTCTTC. This encodes CASMPPGRSNEQFF.

A few counts support this clone. CDR3: CASSPAQGSGYGYTF. The CDR3 nucleotides read TGTGCCAGCTCACCAGCTCAGGGGTCGGGCTATGGCTACACCTTC. The chain uses TRBV18 and TRBJ1-2; TRBD1 might be the D (6 bases). From germline, CDR1 is KGHSH and CDR2 LQKENI. Trimming cost V 2 bases and J 4 bases, with 14 bases left between them. This CDR3 is 15 amino acids long.

The chain couples TRBV6-1 to TRBJ2-5; 8 positions agree with TRBD1. CDR1 is MNHNS, CDR2 SASEGT, per germline. V lost 7 bases, J lost 5 bases, and 9 bases stayed unmatched. The CDR3 runs 14 residues. The CDR3 DNA reads TGTGCCAGCAATCGCGCGGACAGGGCGGAGACCCAGTACTTC. Protein: CASNRADRAETQYF.